The 15 T cell receptor beta chains in this list originate from one sample, sequenced in a study of post-analysis software for immune sequencing data. Regarding the study as a whole: TRBV5-6, TRBV5-1 and TRBV20-1 belonged to a set of roughly 5 TRBV segments that were more frequent in patients than controls.

Their target antigens are unknown. TCR beta libraries were prepared from cDNA with unique molecular identifiers. TCRdb re-derived calls from the PCR reads in MiXCR, one entry per CDR3 protein. The data show about 540,000 distinct CDR3 sequences, around a third seen once. The specimen was blood. These receptors were obtained from a girl under 18 with multiple sclerosis.

The chain couples TRBV20-1 to TRBJ2-7, with D unresolved. The J call may not be correct, given that the DNA end is closer to TRBJ2-5. The CDR3 contains 11 residues. Per germline, CDR1 DFQATT and CDR2 SNEGSKA (reference sequence). The CDR3 nucleotides are TGCAGTGCTAGCTCGGCGGAGACCCAGTACTTC. Encoded protein: CSASSAETQYF.

The CDR3 here is CASSSLGQGIVRTGELFF. CDR3 sequence (DNA): TGCGCCAGCAGCAGCCTGGGACAGGGAATCGTCCGAACCGGGGAGCTGTTTTTT. This chain uses TRBV5-1 with TRBJ2-2; 9 bases are a match to TRBD1. Trimming removed 4 bases from V and 5 bases from J; junction bases left unmatched: 15. The CDR3 runs 18 residues. The germline V gene encodes CDR1 SGHRS and CDR2 YFSETQ.

This clonotype has more than one count but fewer than ten. The rearrangement joins TRBV12-3 or TRBV12-4 to TRBJ2-3; 7 bases fit TRBD2. This CDR3 has 15 amino acids. The trim removed 8 bases at V and 0 bases at J, leaving 8 bases unmatched. CDR3 coding DNA: TGTGCCAGCTCGGCGGGAGACTCTAGCACAGATACGCAGTATTTT. Protein sequence: CASSAGDSSTDTQYF.

This clonotype was picked up a small number of times. CDR3 amino acids: CSVVPGRGGTETQYF. CDR3 nucleotide sequence: TGCAGCGTTGTGCCGGGGCGAGGAGGAACAGAGACCCAGTACTTC. V usage is TRBV29-1 and J usage is TRBJ2-5; D may match TRBD1 or TRBD2 (5 bases each). V lost 4 bases and J 4 bases, leaving 19 bases between the germline ends. From germline, CDR1 is SQVTM and CDR2 ANQGSEA. The CDR3 length is 15 residues. The entire variable domain, with the rest obtained from reference TRBV29-1 and TRBJ2-5, is as follows: SAVISQKPSRDICQRGTSLTIQCQVDSQVTMMFWYRQQPGQSLTLIATANQGSEATYESGFVIDKFPISRPNLTFSTLTVSNMSPEDSSIYLCSVVPGRGGTETQYFGPGTRLLVL.

The chain recombines TRBV5-5 with TRBJ1-4; tentatively, D is TRBD1 (6 bases). This CDR3 is built from 21 residues. The germline V gene has CDR1 SGHKS and CDR2 YYEKEE (reference sequence). V lost 5 bases and J lost 8, with 37 bases in between. The CDR3 nucleotides read TGTGCCAGCAGGCGGGGACTCGAGGTCCGGAACCAGGGGCCCGTGGGGGAAAAACTGTTTTTT. Translation gives CASRRGLEVRNQGPVGEKLFF.

There are a few counts of this clonotype. The chain links TRBV4-1 to TRBJ1-1, with D tentatively TRBD1 (5 bases). Germline values: CDR1 MGHRA, CDR2 YSYEKL. V lost 0 bases to trimming and J lost 7 bases, with 18 bases between them. CDR3 length: 16 residues. CDR3 amino acids: CASSQDPKGRIHEAFF. The CDR3 bases are TGCGCCAGCAGCCAAGACCCGAAGGGGAGGATCCATGAAGCTTTCTTT.

The J gene is TRBJ2-3, the V gene TRBV4-2, with 9 bases lining up with TRBD2. Losses at the gene ends were 0 bases for V and 2 bases for J; bases not matched to a gene: 6. Germline lookup yields CDR1 LGHNA and CDR2 YNFKEQ. This CDR3 is 17 amino acids long. The CDR3 sequence is CASSQDRASGATDTQYF. In DNA, the CDR3 is TGTGCCAGCAGCCAAGATCGGGCTAGCGGGGCCACAGATACGCAGTATTTT.

The table lists this clonotype with a few counts. This chain links TRBV2 with TRBJ2-5; D gene uncertain. The V gene lost 6 bases and the J gene lost 7 bases, with 15 bases spanning the gap. Looked up from germline, CDR1 is SNHLY and CDR2 is FYNNEI. The CDR3 length is 13 residues. In nucleotides, the CDR3 is TGTGCCAGCAGCCAGCGTGGCTCGGGGACCCAGTACTTC. The encoded protein is CASSQRGSGTQYF.

The genes are TRBV2 and TRBJ2-3; possible D gene TRBD2, 5 bases. Germline V gene data show CDR1 as SNHLY and CDR2 as FYNNEI. The CDR3 loop spans 12 amino acids. Trimming took 6 bases from V and 3 from J, leaving 7 bases between them. The CDR3 sequence is CASREVTDTQYF. The CDR3 nucleotides are TGTGCCAGCAGGGAGGTTACAGATACGCAGTATTTT.

This clonotype was recorded many times. V gene TRBV7-2 combines with J gene TRBJ2-7; TRBD2 matches 8 bases. Looked up from germline, CDR1 is SGHTA and CDR2 is FQGNSA. Trimming removed 2 bases from V and 4 bases from J; junction bases left unmatched: 10. The CDR3 has 16 amino acids. The CDR3 sequence: CASSLTGGALRYEQYF. The CDR3 DNA follows: TGTGCCAGCAGCTTAACGGGAGGGGCTCTACGTTACGAGCAGTACTTC.

Written as DNA, the CDR3 is TGTGCCAGCAGCACCTACAGGGCTGGTAATGAAAAACTGTTTTTT. It specifies CASSTYRAGNEKLFF. The rearrangement links TRBV7-9 to TRBJ1-4; TRBD1 is a possible D gene (6 bases). The CDR3 is made up of 15 amino acids. The V and J ends lost 5 bases and 4 bases respectively, with 14 bases between them. The germline V gene has CDR1 SEHNR and CDR2 FQNEAQ (reference sequence).

J is TRBJ2-1 and V is TRBV3-1; TRBD1 agrees at 9 bases. Germline V gene data show CDR1 as LGHDT and CDR2 as YNNKEL (reference sequence). After removal of 7 bases from V and 7 bases from J, the junction contained 17 bases not matched to a gene. The CDR3 is 17 amino acids. The CDR3, as DNA: TGTGCCAGCACCGCAAGGACACCCGGGACAGGGAAGAATGAGCAGTTCTTC. It codes for CASTARTPGTGKNEQFF.

The sample holds a few counts of this clonotype. The J gene is TRBJ2-4, the V gene TRBV6-1; D gene unclear. This CDR3 comprises 15 residues. The ends were cut back, 5 bases at V and 0 bases at J, with 11 bases in the middle. Germline loops: CDR1 MNHNS, CDR2 SASEGT. CDR3 in amino acids: CASSPPALAKNIQYF. For the CDR3, the DNA is TGTGCCAGCAGTCCCCCGGCGTTAGCCAAAAACATTCAGTACTTC.

This clonotype was found a few times. The CDR3 here is CASSFERGSDEQYF. The CDR3 DNA follows: TGTGCCAGCAGCTTCGAGCGGGGGAGCGACGAGCAGTACTTC. This sequence joins TRBV7-9 and TRBJ2-7, with 8 positions matching TRBD2. Germline CDR1 is SEHNR and CDR2 is FQNEAQ (reference sequence). J lost 5 bases, V lost 3 bases, and 6 bases had no gene match. This CDR3 spans 14 amino acids.

This clonotype was observed a few times. The chain combines TRBV20-1 with TRBJ2-7; the D gene is possibly TRBD1 (6 bases). This CDR3 spans 13 amino acids. Trimming removed 5 bases from V and 0 bases from J, with 11 bases in between. Germline V gene sequence: CDR1 DFQATT, CDR2 SNEGSKA (reference sequence). The CDR3 region is CSAPDRRSYEQYF. The CDR3 DNA sequence: TGCAGTGCTCCGGACAGACGCTCCTACGAGCAGTACTTC.